The 14 T cell receptor beta chains below were found in one sample sequenced in a study of a mutant IDH1 vaccine in newly diagnosed glioma. Profiled with immunoSEQ multiplex PCR; TCRdb holds only in-frame clones, not every one. This table holds roughly 46,000 clones, 65% to 85% found once. These receptors lack a known antigen. Specified time point: week 47, end of study. Each dose of the vaccine consisted of 300 ug of mutant IDH1 20-mer peptide, with topical imiquimod. The input for sequencing was PBMCs, taken from a glioma patient whose treatment included an IDH1 peptide vaccine. Every receptor here comes from a woman under 40 with glioma. Some clones in this sample may be carry-over from other donors' samples.

The chain combines TRBV4-1 with TRBJ2-7, with D possibly TRBD2 on 6 matching bases. This CDR3 is built from 15 residues. Germline CDR1 reads MGHRA; CDR2 reads YSYEKL. Trimming took off 0 bases at V and 7 bases at J, with 16 bases between the two ends. The CDR3 region has the DNA TGCGCCAGCAGCCAAGATGGGGGGTTTAGTGAAGAGCAGTACTTC. Encoded protein: CASSQDGGFSEEQYF.

This chain uses TRBV9 with TRBJ2-2; D remains unclear. The V end lost 0 bases, the J end lost 2 bases, and 5 bases lay between the germline ends. CDR3 length equals 14 residues. Per germline, CDR1 SGDLS and CDR2 YYNGEE. CDR3 nucleotide sequence: TGTGCCAGCAGCGTAGAGAGAAACACCGGGGAGCTGTTTTTT. Its translation is CASSVERNTGELFF.

In its sample, this clone was seen once. This chain joins TRBV5-8 and TRBJ2-7; TRBD1 matches at 9 bases. After removal of 5 bases from V and 3 bases from J, the junction contained 3 bases not matched to a gene. The CDR3 has 13 amino acids. The germline gives CDR1 SGHTS, CDR2 YDEGEE. The CDR3, as DNA: TGTGCCAGCAGATCGGGACAGGGCTACGAGCAGTACTTC. Residues: CASRSGQGYEQYF.

The J gene is TRBJ1-5, the V gene TRBV7-2; 7 bases align to TRBD1. The CDR3 extends over 15 amino acids. Per the germline V gene, CDR1 is SGHTA and CDR2 is FQGNSA. The J segment lost 7 bases and the V segment lost 5 bases, leaving 11 bases of the junction unmatched. CDR3 DNA: TGTGCCAGCAGCCCTAGCCCCTACAGGGGCCAGCCCCAGCATTTT. It encodes CASSPSPYRGQPQHF.

The gene calls are TRBV30 and TRBJ1-4; no firm D call. Germline assignment: CDR1 GTSNPN and CDR2 SVGIG (reference sequence). V was pared by 0 bases and J by 5 bases, with 13 bases between. The CDR3 spans 15 residues. CDR3 in amino acids: CAWSVVGRKNEKLFF. The CDR3 DNA reads TGTGCCTGGAGTGTTGTAGGGCGGAAGAATGAAAAACTGTTTTTT.

The chain has TRBV20-1 and TRBJ2-7; D remains unclear. The germline V and J ends were trimmed by 3 bases and 5 bases, with 8 bases remaining between them. Per the germline V gene, CDR1 is DFQATT and CDR2 is SNEGSKA (reference sequence). The CDR3 has 11 residues. CDR3 sequence reads: CSARERNEQYF. The CDR3 nucleotides are TGCAGTGCTAGGGAGCGTAACGAGCAGTACTTC.

The chain uses TRBV14 and TRBJ1-2; 8 nucleotides line up with TRBD1. The germline gives CDR1 SGHDN, CDR2 FVKESK. J lost 2 bases, V lost 0 bases, and 2 bases had no gene match. The CDR3 loop spans 15 amino acids. This chain's CDR3 is CASSQEAGGNYGYTF. CDR3 DNA: TGTGCCAGCAGCCAAGAGGCAGGGGGCAACTATGGCTACACCTTC. Full variable domain (missing parts from reference TRBV14 and TRBJ1-2): EAGVTQFPSHSVIEKGQTVTLRCDPISGHDNLYWYRRVMGKEIKFLLHFVKESKQDESGMPNNRFLAERTGGTYSTLKVQPAELEDSGVYFCASSQEAGGNYGYTFGSGTRLTVV.

This clone was picked up one time. The gene calls are TRBV19 and TRBJ1-1; 7 bases are shared with TRBD1. This CDR3 is built from 14 residues. Germline lookup yields CDR1 LNHDA and CDR2 SQIVND (reference sequence). J was trimmed by 4 bases and V by 6 bases; bases with no gene match: 8. The CDR3 sequence: CASSKKGAGTEAFF. The CDR3 nucleotides read TGTGCCAGTAGCAAAAAGGGGGCGGGCACTGAAGCTTTCTTT. The variable domain in full, with the rest retrieved from reference TRBV19 and TRBJ1-1, is DGGITQSPKYLFRKEGQNVTLSCEQNLNHDAMYWYRQDPGQGLRLIYYSQIVNDFQKGDIAEGYSVSREKKESFPLTVTSAQKNPTAFYLCASSKKGAGTEAFFGQGTRLTVV.

V is TRBV11-2 and J is TRBJ1-5; 9 positions match TRBD1. The germline gives CDR1 SGHAT, CDR2 FQNNGV. This CDR3 comprises 14 residues. Germline trimming cut 5 bases from V and 7 bases from J; bases unmatched to any gene: 6. The CDR3 DNA reads as TGTGCCAGCAGCCCCGGACAGGGGAGCCAGCCCCAGCATTTT. As protein: CASSPGQGSQPQHF.

This chain connects TRBV6-5 to TRBJ2-7; 9 nucleotides line up with TRBD2. The CDR3 length is 16 residues. Trimming at V came to 0 bases and at J to 1 base, leaving 4 bases not matched to a gene. Germline assignment: CDR1 MNHEY and CDR2 SVGAGI. For the CDR3, the DNA is TGTGCCAGCAGTTACTCGATAGCGGGAGAATCCTACGAGCAGTACTTC. Its translation: CASSYSIAGESYEQYF.

The CDR3 nucleotides are TGTGCCAGCACTGTAGGGGGAAGGTATGGCTACACCTTC. It codes for CASTVGGRYGYTF. The chain uses TRBV6-5 and TRBJ1-2; perhaps TRBD1 as D (6 bases). Trimming left V 7 bases short and J 5 bases short, with 14 bases between. The germline V gene encodes CDR1 MNHEY and CDR2 SVGAGI. This CDR3 region has 13 residues.

The CDR3 region has the DNA TGTGCCAGCAGCCCCGGCCGACAGGTCTTCGCTGGAAACACCATATATTTT. As protein: CASSPGRQVFAGNTIYF. The chain uses TRBV9 and TRBJ1-3; a weak D match, TRBD1 (6 bases). The V and J ends lost 4 bases and 2 bases respectively, with 19 bases between them. The CDR3 consists of 17 residues. Looked up from germline, CDR1 is SGDLS and CDR2 is YYNGEE.

This clone has a handful of counts. The V gene is TRBV4-1, the J gene TRBJ2-1; 9 bases line up with TRBD2. The germline CDR1 and CDR2 sequences are MGHRA and YSYEKL. The CDR3 contains 18 residues. The V and J ends lost 1 base and 3 bases, in that order; junction bases with no gene match: 10. DNA for the CDR3: TGCGCCAGCAGCCAAGGGCAGGTAGCGGGAGACTACTACAATGAGCAGTTCTTC. Amino acid sequence: CASSQGQVAGDYYNEQFF.

The chain carries TRBV7-2 and TRBJ1-5; 7 positions match TRBD1. Germline V gene sequence: CDR1 SGHTA, CDR2 FQGNSA. Unmatched junction bases numbered 6, after V lost 1 base and J lost 6 bases. The CDR3 contains 15 residues. The CDR3 bases are TGTGCCAGCAGCTTAGGAGCAGGGGGGCCTCAGCCCCAGCATTTT. It yields the protein CASSLGAGGPQPQHF.